This T cell receptor (beta chain) was captured in a study of regulatory T cells in long-lasting Graves disease. Trimming cost V 2 bases and J 5 bases, with 10 bases left between them. Germline V lookup: CDR1 MNHEY, CDR2 SVGAGI. The CDR3 consists of 14 residues. Stated time point: newly diagnosed GD, antithyroid drugs for less than 3 months. Preparation of the TCR library used RNA extracted from PBMCs. This clonotype was recorded many times. The TCR beta library used iRepertoire HTBI primers with Arm-PCR amplification of CDR3. One entry per CDR3 protein results from TCRdb running MiXCR on the multiplex PCR reads. The sample holds 600,000 to 650,000 distinct CDR3 sequences, around 15% seen once. The same data also went into a second study, on T cells in Graves' hyperthyroidism and ophthalmopathy. That source notes: With the HTBI primer set, the TCR CDR3 went through a first round of RT-PCR.

The V gene is TRBV6-5, the J gene TRBJ2-1, with D perhaps TRBD1 (5 bases). The TCR originated in a woman aged 25-40 years with Graves disease. The specimen was peripheral blood mononuclear cells (PBMCs), collected at new diagnosis, from a patient treated with antithyroid drugs. The CDR3 protein is CASSYDSINNEQFF. CDR3 bases: TGTGCCAGCAGTTACGACAGCATAAACAATGAGCAGTTCTTC.